A selection of T cell receptor beta chains follows, all from one sample in a study of cytomegalovirus exposure and HLA in healthy donors. This table comes from immunoSEQ multiplex PCR, and its TCRdb copy is limited to in-frame clones, with some not included. The sample yields about 180,000 clones, 70% to 80% seen once. What was sequenced was PBMCs. These receptors were taken from a male donor in good health and CMV-seronegative. Each CDR3 is given with its conserved first and last residue. The D gene is left open where the match is weak. Clone sizes are given selectively: once, few, many, or a class where the clone is expanded.

>TRBJ2-3|once|-|TRBV13
CASRSADTQYF
TGTGCCAGCAGATCCGCAGATACGCAGTATTTT
>TRBJ2-3|few|-|TRBV6-6
CASSWGRSSADTQYF
TGTGCCAGCAGCTGGGGCCGGAGTTCAGCAGATACGCAGTATTTT
>TRBJ2-7|-|TRBD1|TRBV7-6
CASSPQGDIYEQYF
TGTGCCAGCAGCCCTCAGGGGGATATCTACGAGCAGTACTTC
>TRBJ2-1|few|TRBD2|TRBV30
CACGLAGGAEQFF
TGTGCCTGTGGACTAGCGGGGGGCGCTGAGCAGTTCTTC
>TRBJ1-5|-|-|TRBV27
CASSLLALSNQPQHF
TGTGCCAGCAGTTTATTGGCTTTGAGCAATCAGCCCCAGCATTTT
>TRBJ2-1|-|TRBD2|TRBV6-5
CASSYVAGGYNEQFF
TGTGCCAGCAGTTACGTAGCGGGAGGCTACAATGAGCAGTTCTTC
>TRBJ2-3|-|TRBD2|TRBV28
CASSRLGRETTDTQYF
TGTGCCAGCAGCCGACTGGGGCGGGAGACGACAGATACGCAGTATTTT
>TRBJ2-3|-|TRBD2|TRBV19
CASSMGLAGRTDTQYF
TGTGCCAGTAGTATGGGACTAGCGGGTCGAACAGATACGCAGTATTTT
>TRBJ1-4|-|TRBD1|TRBV4-1
CASSYGQGRSHATNEKLFF
TGCGCCAGCAGTTATGGACAGGGTCGGTCCCATGCAACTAATGAAAAACTGTTTTTT
>TRBJ2-7|few|-|TRBV6-1
CASKQDWRIGEQYF
TGTGCCAGCAAGCAAGACTGGCGGATTGGGGAGCAGTACTTC
>TRBJ2-2|few|-|TRBV2
CASSLGGVTGELFF
TGTGCCAGCAGTCTTGGAGGGGTAACCGGGGAGCTGTTTTTT
>TRBJ2-3|-|TRBD2|TRBV7-2
CASSLRGDYTDTQYF
TGTGCCAGCAGCTTGAGAGGGGACTACACAGATACGCAGTATTTT
>TRBJ1-3|-|-|TRBV25-1
CASSEAGSGNTIYF
TGTGCCAGCAGTGAAGCGGGGAGCGGAAACACCATATATTTT
>TRBJ1-5|-|TRBD1|TRBV5-1
CASSPGTGNQPQHF
TGCGCCAGCAGCCCAGGGACAGGCAATCAGCCCCAGCATTTT
>TRBJ1-5|-|TRBD1|TRBV6-1
CASEGDRGIKPQHF
TGTGCCAGCGAGGGCGACAGGGGGATAAAGCCCCAGCATTTT
>TRBJ1-5|-|TRBD1|TRBV6-5
CASSTGGNQPQHF
TGTGCCAGCAGCACAGGGGGCAATCAGCCCCAGCATTTT
>TRBJ2-7|-|-|TRBV7-9
CSSSHNEQYF
TGTTCCAGCAGTCACAACGAGCAGTACTTC
>TRBJ1-2|few|-|TRBV15
CATSRDQEVRRQGYTF
TGTGCCACCAGCAGAGATCAGGAGGTCCGCCGGCAGGGCTACACCTTC
>TRBJ1-1|-|-|TRBV11-3
CASSLGRGDEAFF
TGTGCCAGCAGCTTAGGTCGCGGGGATGAAGCTTTCTTT
>TRBJ2-7|-|-|TRBV9
CASSEDTERDEQYF
TGTGCCAGCAGCGAGGACACGGAACGGGACGAGCAGTACTTC
>TRBJ1-5|-|-|TRBV15
CATSSTSGVPQHF
TGTGCCACCAGCAGCACGTCGGGGGTCCCCCAGCATTTT
>TRBJ2-1|-|-|TRBV27
CASSWVREINNEQFF
TGTGCCAGCAGTTGGGTCCGGGAGATTAACAATGAGCAGTTCTTC
>TRBJ1-5|-|TRBD1|TRBV27
CASSFWGQNNQPQHF
TGTGCCAGCAGTTTTTGGGGACAGAACAATCAGCCCCAGCATTTT
>TRBJ2-7|-|TRBD1|TRBV5-5
CASSSRQGREQYF
TGTGCCAGCAGCTCTCGACAGGGCAGAGAGCAGTACTTC
>TRBJ1-2|-|TRBD1|TRBV27
CASSPDRGRYYGYTF
TGTGCCAGCAGTCCTGACAGGGGACGATACTATGGCTACACCTTC
>TRBJ1-5|-|TRBD1|TRBV29-1
CSVDTGQGNQPQHF
TGCAGCGTTGATACTGGACAGGGGAATCAGCCCCAGCATTTT
>TRBJ2-2|once|-|TRBV19
CASSIRSGTNTGELFF
TGTGCCAGTAGTATACGCTCGGGGACTAACACCGGGGAGCTGTTTTTT
>TRBJ1-5|few|TRBD1|TRBV30
CAGQGASNQPQHF
TGTGCCGGACAGGGGGCTAGCAATCAGCCCCAGCATTTT
>TRBJ2-7|few|TRBD1|TRBV4-2
CASSLTGTGAIYEQYF
TGTGCCAGCAGCCTAACCGGGACAGGGGCGATTTACGAGCAGTACTTC
>TRBJ1-4|medium-sized|-|TRBV25-1
CASTVDEKLFF
TGTGCCAGCACGGTTGATGAAAAACTGTTTTTT
>TRBJ1-3|few|-|TRBV6-6
CASIREGSGNTIYF
TGTGCCAGCATTCGAGAGGGATCTGGAAACACCATATATTTT
>TRBJ2-5|-|-|TRBV11-2
CASSLRVGETQYF
TGTGCCAGCAGCCTTCGGGTAGGAGAGACCCAGTACTTC
>TRBJ2-5|-|TRBD2|TRBV19
CASSPTSAEGETQYF
TGTGCCAGTAGCCCGACTAGCGCTGAGGGAGAGACCCAGTACTTC
>TRBJ2-7|-|TRBD1|TRBV4-1
CASSQPGQKSYEQYF
TGCGCCAGCAGCCAACCGGGACAGAAAAGCTACGAGCAGTACTTC
>TRBJ1-2|-|-|TRBV28
CASSDTGFYGYTF
TGTGCCAGCAGTGACACAGGTTTCTATGGCTACACCTTC
>TRBJ2-2|-|TRBD2|TRBV7-2
CASSPRGGRNTGELFF
TGTGCCAGCAGCCCCCGGGGAGGGAGGAACACCGGGGAGCTGTTTTTT
>TRBJ2-3|once|TRBD2|TRBV19
CASSINFGLAASSTDTQYF
TGTGCCAGTAGTATCAACTTCGGACTAGCGGCATCTAGCACAGATACGCAGTATTTT
>TRBJ2-1|-|-|TRBV19
CASSSNGAYNEQFF
TGTGCCAGTAGTTCTAATGGGGCTTACAATGAGCAGTTCTTC
>TRBJ1-1|once|-|TRBV6-1
CASSAMGPRYTEAFF
TGTGCCAGCAGTGCGATGGGGCCGAGGTACACTGAAGCTTTCTTT
>TRBJ1-5|once|-|TRBV6-1
CASTLQGVSNQPQHF
TGTGCCAGCACTCTCCAGGGCGTTAGCAATCAGCCCCAGCATTTT